This TCR beta chain was sequenced in a study of CD8 T cells in Susac syndrome. With random hexamers, reverse transcription was performed on about 0.45 to 1 ug of RNA. MiXCR, run by TCRdb on the immunoSEQ multiplex PCR reads, gives a single entry per CDR3 protein. Of about 180,000 distinct CDR3 sequences in the sample, 90% to 95% were seen once. The germline CDR1 and CDR2 sequences are LNHDA and SQIVND (reference sequence). There are 15 residues in the CDR3. Trimming pared 8 bases from V and 10 bases from J, leaving 24 bases between. The sequence was obtained from a human donor with multiple sclerosis. The V call is TRBV19, the J call TRBJ2-1; no clear D. Input material: CD8+ T cells from PBMCs. The CDR3, as DNA: TGTGCCAGTTGCTTGGGGAAGCGCCGCTGTGGGGAGCAGTTCTTC. Its translation is CASCLGKRRCGEQFF.